These 25 T cell receptor beta chains originate from one sample sequenced in a study of memory CD4+ T cells and cytomegalovirus serostatus (dated by TCRdb to about 2019). Receptor amplification or capture employed the immunoSEQ multiplex PCR assay. TCRdb re-hosts the immuneACCESS table, in-frame sequences only. Its copies lack some clones; in the studies checked, an unresolved V gene accounts for under half of them, and the cause for the rest is not known. For this sample there are 45,000 or so clones; approximately 80% appear just once. 0.95% to 1.2% of the sample is taken by the ten largest. Single viable CD3+CD4+CD8-CD45RO+ cells were sorted as memory CD4+ T cells on a FACSAria II. The sequenced sample was memory CD4+ T cells from blood. These receptors were collected from an adult in good health and CMV-seronegative.

The V and J genes are TRBV30 and TRBJ2-1; 15 positions agree with TRBD2. CDR1 is GTSNPN, CDR2 SVGIG, per germline (reference sequence). V shed 0 bases and J 9 bases; nucleotides not matched to a gene: 6. The CDR3 length is 16 residues. In DNA, the CDR3 is TGTGCCTGGAGTGTAAAGGGACTAGCGGGAGGCGGTGAGCAGTTCTTC. Residues: CAWSVKGLAGGGEQFF.

Only one count was recorded for this clone. This CDR3 is CASSSTGGRLVTQYF. CDR3 coding DNA: TGTGCCAGCAGCTCGACAGGTGGCCGGTTGGTTACGCAGTATTTT. The chain recombines TRBV7-9 with TRBJ2-3; D is perhaps TRBD1 (6 bases). With 4 bases removed from V and 8 bases from J, the gap between germline ends came to 19 bases. Per germline, CDR1 SEHNR and CDR2 FQNEAQ (reference sequence). The length of the CDR3 is 15 residues.

The chain employs TRBV5-1 and TRBJ1-1, with D possibly being TRBD1 (5 bases). With 2 bases removed from V and 0 bases from J, the gap between germline ends came to 11 bases. Germline lookup yields CDR1 SGHRS and CDR2 YFSETQ. This CDR3 is built from 15 residues. The DNA for the CDR3 is TGCGCCAGCAGCTTCCTCGGGGGAATGAACACTGAAGCTTTCTTT. This encodes CASSFLGGMNTEAFF. Full variable domain (rest looked up from reference TRBV5-1 and TRBJ1-1): KAGVTQTPRYLIKTRGQQVTLSCSPISGHRSVSWYQQTPGQGLQFLFEYFSETQRNKGNFPGRFSGRQFSNSRSEMNVSTLELGDSALYLCASSFLGGMNTEAFFGQGTRLTVV.

V gene TRBV25-1 combines with J gene TRBJ2-5, with TRBD1 matching over 8 bases. V gave up 6 bases and J gave up 4 bases; unmatched junction bases: 4. This CDR3 region has 13 residues. Germline V lookup: CDR1 MGHDK, CDR2 SYGVNS. The chain's CDR3 is CASRTGGRETQYF. The CDR3 DNA is TGTGCCAGCAGAACAGGGGGACGAGAGACCCAGTACTTC.

The chain is built from TRBV30 and TRBJ2-1; no clear D. Germline V lookup: CDR1 GTSNPN, CDR2 SVGIG (reference sequence). This CDR3 has 11 residues. The germline V and J ends were trimmed by 4 bases and 1 base, with 2 bases remaining between them. The CDR3 sequence: CAWKSYNEQFF. The CDR3 DNA sequence: TGTGCCTGGAAGTCCTACAATGAGCAGTTCTTC.

The chain couples TRBV18 to TRBJ1-2, with TRBD1 matching over 7 bases. The CDR3 is 13 amino acids. Germline CDR1 is KGHSH and CDR2 is LQKENI. J was trimmed by 4 bases and V by 2 bases; bases with no gene match: 1. Here the CDR3 DNA reads TGTGCCAGCTCACCAGGGACAGCCTATGGCTACACCTTC. As protein: CASSPGTAYGYTF.

V usage is TRBV4-2 and J usage is TRBJ1-3; weak D call: TRBD1 (6 bases). The V end lost 3 bases, the J end lost 2 bases, and 14 bases lay between the germline ends. Germline-derived CDR1 and CDR2 are LGHNA and YNFKEQ. The CDR3 covers 16 residues. CDR3 loop: CASSQGQLSAGNTIYF. The CDR3 DNA reads as TGTGCCAGCAGCCAGGGACAACTCTCTGCTGGAAACACCATATATTTT.

This chain links TRBV11-3 with TRBJ2-3, with a possible D match to TRBD2 (6 bases). The CDR3 sequence is 13 residues long. Deletions cut 1 base from V and 4 bases from J, with 6 bases between. Per the germline V gene, CDR1 is SGHNT and CDR2 is YENEEA. CDR3 amino acids: CASSLGGADTQYF. CDR3 nucleotide sequence: TGTGCCAGCAGCTTAGGGGGGGCAGATACGCAGTATTTT.

A word on this clone: Additional DNA sequences in this sample encode the identical CDR3. The V gene is TRBV18, the J gene TRBJ2-3; D is ambiguous. With 2 bases removed from V and 0 bases from J, the gap between germline ends came to 6 bases. This CDR3 has 14 residues. Germline V gene sequence: CDR1 KGHSH, CDR2 LQKENI. The CDR3, as DNA: TGTGCCAGCTCACCAAGGGCGAGCACAGATACGCAGTATTTT. This gives the protein CASSPRASTDTQYF.

The chain employs TRBV7-6 and TRBJ2-5; weak D call: TRBD2 (6 bases). Germline loops: CDR1 SGHVS, CDR2 FNYEAQ. This CDR3 contains 13 residues. The ends were cut back, 2 bases at V and 3 bases at J, with 7 bases in the middle. The CDR3 reads CASSLLAEETQYF. The CDR3 region has the DNA TGTGCCAGCAGCTTATTAGCGGAAGAGACCCAGTACTTC.

V usage is TRBV12-2 and J usage is TRBJ2-7; TRBD2 is the table's D call, not checked against the DNA. TRBV12-2 is a pseudogene segment. CDR3 size: 18 residues. This CDR3 is CASRLAFQTSGRYYEQYF. The DNA of the CDR3 is TGTGCAAGTCGCTTAGCTTTCCAGACTAGCGGGAGGTACTACGAGCAGTACTTC.

V and J are TRBV6-1 and TRBJ2-2; no reliable D call. V was pared by 4 bases and J by 5 bases, with 17 bases between. The CDR3 contains 16 residues. Germline lookup yields CDR1 MNHNS and CDR2 SASEGT. The DNA for the CDR3 is TGTGCCAGCAGTGTAAAATCTGGAGTAGGTACCGGGGAGCTGTTTTTT. It translates to CASSVKSGVGTGELFF.

V is TRBV7-3 and J is TRBJ2-5; 11 bases are a match to TRBD2. V trimming: 5 bases; J trimming: 4 bases; junction bases outside the gene matches: 12. The CDR3 runs 17 residues. CDR1 and CDR2 from the germline V gene are SGHTA and FQGTGA. CDR3 in DNA: TGTGCCAGCAGCCCGAAGGGACTAGCGGTTTTGGGAGAGACCCAGTACTTC. Its translation is CASSPKGLAVLGETQYF.

About this clone: One junction end does not reproduce the germline sequence, and a read error may be involved. The genes are TRBV7-8 and TRBJ2-1; D is unresolved. The germline V gene encodes CDR1 SGHVS and CDR2 FQNEAQ. CDR3 length: 15 amino acids. The DNA of the CDR3 is TGTGCCAGCAGCTTAGGTTTCGGTCCGGTGCCTTACCTGGTCTTC. Protein product: CASSLGFGPVPYLVF.

The chain recombines TRBV27 with TRBJ2-1; D unresolved. In germline, CDR1 is MNHEY, CDR2 SMNVEV (reference sequence). CDR3 length: 15 residues. Deletions cut 6 bases from V and 3 bases from J, with 15 bases between. The CDR3: CASRLSLLGYNEQFF. CDR3 nucleotides: TGTGCCAGCAGGCTATCACTTTTGGGCTACAATGAGCAGTTCTTC.

This clone was picked up a small number of times. The chain carries TRBV10-3 and TRBJ1-1; 9 nucleotides match TRBD1. V lost 6 bases, J lost 4 bases, and 9 bases stayed unmatched. CDR1 is ENHRY and CDR2 is SYGVKD in the germline V gene. This CDR3 is built from 15 residues. As DNA, the CDR3 is TGTGCCATCAGGGCCGGGACAGGGACGTTCACTGAAGCTTTCTTT. Translated: CAIRAGTGTFTEAFF.

This clone appeared a single time. V usage is TRBV19 and J usage is TRBJ2-2, with D maybe TRBD1 (5 bases). The CDR3 contains 14 residues. The germline gives CDR1 LNHDA, CDR2 SQIVND (reference sequence). Trimming pared 7 bases from V and 1 base from J, leaving 10 bases between. The DNA of the CDR3 is TGTGCCAGTAATTCGCAGGGGAACACCGGGGAGCTGTTTTTT. It translates to CASNSQGNTGELFF.

V is TRBV20-1 and J is TRBJ2-7; D is perhaps TRBD2 (6 bases). Per the germline V gene, CDR1 is DFQATT and CDR2 is SNEGSKA (reference sequence). This CDR3 spans 11 amino acids. V was pared by 8 bases and J by 6 bases, with 14 bases between. CDR3 in amino acids: CSCRGGTEQYF. Here the CDR3 DNA reads TGCAGTTGCCGAGGAGGGACCGAGCAGTACTTC.

This chain links TRBV11-3 with TRBJ2-7; 8 bases are shared with TRBD1. The junction had 8 bases not matched to a gene; V was cut back by 4 bases and J by 3 bases. Looked up from germline, CDR1 is SGHNT and CDR2 is YENEEA. CDR3 length: 15 amino acids. The CDR3 region is CASSYHSTGVYEQYF. Written as DNA, the CDR3 is TGTGCCAGCAGCTACCACTCGACAGGGGTCTACGAGCAGTACTTC.

The genes are TRBV19 and TRBJ1-1; D might be TRBD1 (6 bases). From germline, CDR1 is LNHDA and CDR2 SQIVND (reference sequence). This CDR3 is built from 12 residues. The germline V and J ends were trimmed by 7 bases and 2 bases, with 8 bases remaining between them. CDR3 sequence: CASKGGNTEAFF. Written as DNA, the CDR3 is TGTGCCAGTAAGGGGGGAAACACTGAAGCTTTCTTT.

This clone came up once. DNA of the CDR3: TGTGCCAGTAGTACCCTAGGGGGCCAAGGGGCAGATACGCAGTATTTT. Translated, it gives CASSTLGGQGADTQYF. This rearrangement joins TRBV19 to TRBJ2-3, with 7 bases lining up with TRBD1. The CDR3 runs to 16 residues. V gave up 4 bases and J gave up 4 bases; unmatched junction bases: 11. Germline lookup yields CDR1 LNHDA and CDR2 SQIVND (reference sequence).

The chain couples TRBV5-4 to TRBJ2-3; the match to TRBD2 covers 11 bases. The V and J ends lost 2 bases and 2 bases, in that order; junction bases with no gene match: 4. The CDR3 is 16 amino acids. CDR1 is SGHNT and CDR2 is YYREEE in the germline V gene (reference sequence). The CDR3 protein is CASSLTSGSVTDTQYF. The CDR3 DNA is TGTGCCAGCAGCTTAACTAGCGGGAGTGTCACAGATACGCAGTATTTT.

The chain carries TRBV27 and TRBJ1-6; no firm D call. The germline V gene encodes CDR1 MNHEY and CDR2 SMNVEV (reference sequence). The CDR3 loop spans 12 amino acids. V shed 5 bases and J shed 14 bases, with 13 bases lying between them. The CDR3 DNA follows: TGTGCCAGCAGTCTAACCCTGGGGACCCTCCACTTT. Its translation: CASSLTLGTLHF.

The rearrangement links TRBV5-1 to TRBJ2-4, with 7 nucleotides matching TRBD1. The CDR3 runs to 14 residues. CDR1 and CDR2 from the germline V gene are SGHRS and YFSETQ. V shed 3 bases, J shed 7 bases, and the junction held 7 bases outside the gene matches. In DNA, the CDR3 is TGCGCCAGCAGCTCAACAGGGGAACAGAACATTCAGTACTTC. As protein: CASSSTGEQNIQYF.

The CDR3 here is CASSSSGTGGWGYTF. In DNA, the CDR3 is TGTGCCAGCAGCTCCTCCGGGACAGGGGGCTGGGGCTACACCTTC. The chain uses TRBV7-8 and TRBJ1-2; 12 nucleotides line up with TRBD1. The ends lost 4 bases at V and 8 bases at J; junction bases unmatched: 8. The CDR3 extends over 15 amino acids. Looked up from germline, CDR1 is SGHVS and CDR2 is FQNEAQ.